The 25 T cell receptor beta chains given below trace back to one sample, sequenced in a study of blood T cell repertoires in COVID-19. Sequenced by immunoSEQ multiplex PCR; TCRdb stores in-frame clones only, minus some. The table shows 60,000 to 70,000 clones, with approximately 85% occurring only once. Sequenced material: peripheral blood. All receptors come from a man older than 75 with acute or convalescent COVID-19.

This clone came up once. In nucleotides, the CDR3 is TGTGCTAGTCTTGAGACAGGGTTCCCCTACGAGCAGTACTTC. Translated, it gives CASLETGFPYEQYF. The genes are TRBV12-5 and TRBJ2-7; 7 nucleotides align to TRBD1. This CDR3 is built from 14 residues. Germline CDR1 LGHNT, CDR2 FRNRAP. V shed 8 bases, J shed 2 bases, and the junction held 9 bases outside the gene matches.

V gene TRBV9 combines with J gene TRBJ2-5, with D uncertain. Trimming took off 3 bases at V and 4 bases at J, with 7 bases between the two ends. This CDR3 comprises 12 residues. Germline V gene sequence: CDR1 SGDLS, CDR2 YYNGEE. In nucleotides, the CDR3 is TGTGCCAGCAGCGACTCCGGAGAGACCCAGTACTTC. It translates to CASSDSGETQYF.

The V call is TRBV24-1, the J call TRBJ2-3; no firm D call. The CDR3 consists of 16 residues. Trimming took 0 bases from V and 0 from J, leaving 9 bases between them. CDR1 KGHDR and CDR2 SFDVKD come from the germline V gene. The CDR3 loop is CATSDLSTVSTDTQYF. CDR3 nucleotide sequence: TGTGCCACCAGTGATTTGTCGACTGTGAGCACAGATACGCAGTATTTT.

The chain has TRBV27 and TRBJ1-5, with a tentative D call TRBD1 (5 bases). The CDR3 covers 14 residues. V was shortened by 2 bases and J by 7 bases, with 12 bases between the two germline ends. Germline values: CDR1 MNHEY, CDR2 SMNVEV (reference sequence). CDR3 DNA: TGTGCCAGCAGTTTAGTGCAGGGTAGGCAGCCCCAGCATTTT. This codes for CASSLVQGRQPQHF.

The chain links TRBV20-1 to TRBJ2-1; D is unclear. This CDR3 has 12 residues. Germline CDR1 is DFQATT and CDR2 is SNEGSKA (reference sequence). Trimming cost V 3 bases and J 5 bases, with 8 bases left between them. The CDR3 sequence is CSASSSHNEQFF. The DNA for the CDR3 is TGCAGTGCTAGTTCGTCCCACAATGAGCAGTTCTTC.

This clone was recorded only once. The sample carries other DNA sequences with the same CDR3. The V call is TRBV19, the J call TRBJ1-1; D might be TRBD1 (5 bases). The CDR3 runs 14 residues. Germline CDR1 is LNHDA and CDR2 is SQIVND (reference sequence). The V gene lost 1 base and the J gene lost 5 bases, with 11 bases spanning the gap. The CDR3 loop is CASSIGGRGTEAFF. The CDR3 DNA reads TGTGCCAGTAGTATAGGAGGGCGGGGGACTGAAGCTTTCTTT.

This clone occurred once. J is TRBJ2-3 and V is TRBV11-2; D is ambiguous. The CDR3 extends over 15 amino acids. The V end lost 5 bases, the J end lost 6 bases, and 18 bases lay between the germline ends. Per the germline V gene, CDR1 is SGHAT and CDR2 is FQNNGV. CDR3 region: CASSQTTAFLDTQYF. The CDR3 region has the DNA TGTGCCAGCAGCCAAACTACCGCATTTTTGGATACGCAGTATTTT.

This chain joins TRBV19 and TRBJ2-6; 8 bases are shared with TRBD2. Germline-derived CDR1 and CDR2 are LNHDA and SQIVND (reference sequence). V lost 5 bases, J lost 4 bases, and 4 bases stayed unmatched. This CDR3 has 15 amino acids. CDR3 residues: CASSVPGGGANVLTF. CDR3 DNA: TGTGCCAGTAGTGTCCCGGGAGGGGGGGCCAACGTCCTGACTTTC.

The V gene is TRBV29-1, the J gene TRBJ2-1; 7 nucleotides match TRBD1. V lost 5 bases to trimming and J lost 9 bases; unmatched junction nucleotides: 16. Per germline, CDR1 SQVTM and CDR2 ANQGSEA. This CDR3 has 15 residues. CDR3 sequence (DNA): TGCAGCGTTTCAGTGGGACAGTACCTTTTTGGTGAGCAGTTCTTC. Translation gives CSVSVGQYLFGEQFF.

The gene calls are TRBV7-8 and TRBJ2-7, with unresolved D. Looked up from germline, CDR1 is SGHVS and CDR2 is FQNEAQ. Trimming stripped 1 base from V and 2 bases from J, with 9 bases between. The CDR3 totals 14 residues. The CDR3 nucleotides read TGTGCCAGCAGCTTAGTGGGCTACGCCTACGAGCAGTACTTC. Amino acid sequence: CASSLVGYAYEQYF.

The CDR3 region is CASSMVQGNQPQHF. The CDR3 DNA reads as TGTGCCAGTAGTATGGTACAGGGCAATCAGCCCCAGCATTTT. The chain carries TRBV19 and TRBJ1-5, with D perhaps TRBD1 (5 bases). The CDR3 extends over 14 amino acids. V lost 3 bases to trimming and J lost 2 bases, with 8 bases between them. CDR1 is LNHDA, CDR2 SQIVND, per germline (reference sequence).

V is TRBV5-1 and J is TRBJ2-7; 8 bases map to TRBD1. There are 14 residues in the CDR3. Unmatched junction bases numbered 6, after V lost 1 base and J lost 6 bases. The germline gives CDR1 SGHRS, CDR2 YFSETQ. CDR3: CASSLLTGGGEQYF. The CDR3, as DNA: TGCGCCAGCAGCTTGCTAACAGGGGGAGGCGAGCAGTACTTC.

The CDR3 sequence: CASSLQGGNGNTIYF. CDR3 DNA sequence: TGTGCCAGCAGCCTACAGGGAGGGAATGGAAACACCATATATTTT. The V call is TRBV7-9, the J call TRBJ1-3, with D perhaps matching TRBD1 (6 bases). Looked up from germline, CDR1 is SEHNR and CDR2 is FQNEAQ (reference sequence). The CDR3 is 15 amino acids. Trimming removed 5 bases at V and 3 bases at J, with 14 bases between.

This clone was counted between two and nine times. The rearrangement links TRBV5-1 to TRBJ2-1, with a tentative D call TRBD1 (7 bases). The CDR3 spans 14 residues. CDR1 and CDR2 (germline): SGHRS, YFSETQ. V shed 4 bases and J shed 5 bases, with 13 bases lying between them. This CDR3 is CASSGGTDNNEQFF. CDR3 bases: TGCGCCAGCAGCGGGGGGACAGATAACAATGAGCAGTTCTTC. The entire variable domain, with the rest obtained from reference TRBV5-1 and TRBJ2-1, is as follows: KAGVTQTPRYLIKTRGQQVTLSCSPISGHRSVSWYQQTPGQGLQFLFEYFSETQRNKGNFPGRFSGRQFSNSRSEMNVSTLELGDSALYLCASSGGTDNNEQFFGPGTRLTVL.

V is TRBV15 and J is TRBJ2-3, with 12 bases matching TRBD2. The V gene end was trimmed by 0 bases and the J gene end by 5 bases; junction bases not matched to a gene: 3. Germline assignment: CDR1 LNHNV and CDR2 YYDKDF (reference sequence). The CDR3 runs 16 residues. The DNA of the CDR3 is TGTGCCACCAGCAGAGAGCTGACTAGCGGGAGAGATACGCAGTATTTT. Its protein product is CATSRELTSGRDTQYF.

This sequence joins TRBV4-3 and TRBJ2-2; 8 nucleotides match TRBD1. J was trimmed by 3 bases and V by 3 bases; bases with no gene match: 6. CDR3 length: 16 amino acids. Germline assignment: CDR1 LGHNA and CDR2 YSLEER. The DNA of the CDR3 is TGCGCCAGCAGCCAGGACAGGGTCCTCTACACCGGGGAGCTGTTTTTT. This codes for CASSQDRVLYTGELFF.

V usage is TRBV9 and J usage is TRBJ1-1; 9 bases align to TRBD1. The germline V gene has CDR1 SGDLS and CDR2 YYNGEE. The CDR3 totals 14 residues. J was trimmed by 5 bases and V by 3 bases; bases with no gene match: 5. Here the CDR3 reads CASSATGGGTEAFF. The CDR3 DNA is TGTGCCAGCAGCGCTACAGGGGGCGGGACTGAAGCTTTCTTT.

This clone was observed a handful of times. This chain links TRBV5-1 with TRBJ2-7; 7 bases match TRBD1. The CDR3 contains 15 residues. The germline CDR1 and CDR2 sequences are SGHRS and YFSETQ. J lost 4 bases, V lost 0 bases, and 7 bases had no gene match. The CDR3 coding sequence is TGCGCCAGCAGCTTGGGGGGGACAGAAGTTTACGAGCAGTACTTC. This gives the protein CASSLGGTEVYEQYF.

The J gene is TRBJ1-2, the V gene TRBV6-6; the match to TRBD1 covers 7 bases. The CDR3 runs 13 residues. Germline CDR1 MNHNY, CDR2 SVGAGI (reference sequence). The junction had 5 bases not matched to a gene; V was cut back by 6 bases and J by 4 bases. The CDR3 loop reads CASRWGQTYGYTF. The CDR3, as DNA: TGTGCCAGCAGATGGGGACAGACCTATGGCTACACCTTC.

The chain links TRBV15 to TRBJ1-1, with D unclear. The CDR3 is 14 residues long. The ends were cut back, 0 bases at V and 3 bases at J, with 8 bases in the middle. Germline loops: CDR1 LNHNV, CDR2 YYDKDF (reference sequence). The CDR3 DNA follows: TGTGCCACCAGCAGAGATCCCAGGTACACTGAAGCTTTCTTT. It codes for CATSRDPRYTEAFF.

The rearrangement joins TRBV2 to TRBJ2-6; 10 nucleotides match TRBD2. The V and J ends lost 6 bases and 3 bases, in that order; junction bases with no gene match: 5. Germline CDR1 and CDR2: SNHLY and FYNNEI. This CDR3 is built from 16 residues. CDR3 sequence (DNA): TGTGCCAGCAGCCCGGGACTAGCGATTGGGGCCAACGTCCTGACTTTC. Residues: CASSPGLAIGANVLTF.

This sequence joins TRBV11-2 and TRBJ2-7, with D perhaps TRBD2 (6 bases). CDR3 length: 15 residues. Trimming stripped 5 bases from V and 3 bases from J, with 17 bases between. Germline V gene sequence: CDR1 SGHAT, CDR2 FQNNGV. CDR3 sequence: CASSPVGQGGYEQYF. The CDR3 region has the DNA TGTGCCAGCAGCCCCGTGGGGCAGGGAGGCTACGAGCAGTACTTC. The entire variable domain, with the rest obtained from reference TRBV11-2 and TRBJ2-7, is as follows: EAGVAQSPRYKIIEKRQSVAFWCNPISGHATLYWYQQILGQGPKLLIQFQNNGVVDDSQLPKDRFSAERLKGVDSTLKIQPAKLEDSAVYLCASSPVGQGGYEQYFGPGTRLTVT.

Here the CDR3 reads CASSLEAEGGYTF. As DNA, the CDR3 is TGTGCCAGCAGCTTAGAAGCAGAGGGTGGCTACACCTTC. The chain joins TRBV7-9 to TRBJ1-2; no reliable D call. Deletions cut 1 base from V and 7 bases from J, with 10 bases between. The CDR3 covers 13 residues. Germline V gives CDR1 SEHNR, CDR2 FQNEAQ (reference sequence).

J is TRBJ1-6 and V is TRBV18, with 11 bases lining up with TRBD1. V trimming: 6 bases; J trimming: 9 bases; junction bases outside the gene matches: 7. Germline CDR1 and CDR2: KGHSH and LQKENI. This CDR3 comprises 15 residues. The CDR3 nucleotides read TGTGCCAGCTCCCGGGACAGGGGGTTACTTTCACCCCTCCACTTT. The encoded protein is CASSRDRGLLSPLHF.

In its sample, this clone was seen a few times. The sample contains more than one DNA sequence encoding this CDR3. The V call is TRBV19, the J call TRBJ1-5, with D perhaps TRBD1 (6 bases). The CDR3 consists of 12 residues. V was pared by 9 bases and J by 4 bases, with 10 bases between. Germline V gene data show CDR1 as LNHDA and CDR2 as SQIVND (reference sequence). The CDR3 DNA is TGTGCCAGCAGGGGTGGAAATCAGCCCCAGCATTTT. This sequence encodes CASRGGNQPQHF. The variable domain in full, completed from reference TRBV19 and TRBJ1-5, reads DGGITQSPKYLFRKEGQNVTLSCEQNLNHDAMYWYRQDPGQGLRLIYYSQIVNDFQKGDIAEGYSVSREKKESFPLTVTSAQKNPTAFYLCASRGGNQPQHFGDGTRLSIL.